This TCR beta chain was identified during a study of Graves' ophthalmopathy and Graves' hyperthyroidism. Study-wide findings and caveats: As the model predicted ophthalmopathy progression, it achieved a sensitivity of approximately 65% and a specificity of roughly 73%.

Hyperthyroidism patients, all newly diagnosed, had under 2 months' duration and ages of 18 to 65. Uncontrolled infections, other autoimmune diseases, pregnancy or lactation barred patients from enrollment. Beta-chain TCR CDR3 regions were amplified from RNA transcripts. Scientists carried out first-round RT-PCR using HTBI primers and then a second-round multiplex PCR. MiXCR, run by TCRdb on the multiplex PCR reads, gives a single entry per CDR3 protein. This sample has around 520,000 distinct CDR3 sequences; under 40% occur once, and the top ten carry roughly 4.5%. This clonotype was recorded many times. Its matching antigen is unknown. Between the trimmed V and J ends, which lost 1 base and 6 bases, there was a span of 13 bases. From germline, CDR1 is MGHDK and CDR2 SYGVNS. The CDR3 sequence is 15 residues long.

This TCR came from an adult man with Graves' hyperthyroidism. Specimen: peripheral blood or thyroid tissue (not recorded which). The chain employs TRBV25-1 and TRBJ2-1; D is uncertain. Here the CDR3 reads CASSELTLTSNEQFF. Written as DNA, the CDR3 is TGTGCCAGCAGTGAATTGACCCTAACGAGCAATGAGCAGTTCTTC. The whole variable domain, filled in from reference TRBV25-1 and TRBJ2-1, reads EADIYQTPRYLVIGTGKKITLECSQTMGHDKMYWYQQDPGMELHLIHYSYGVNSTEKGDLSSESTVSRIRTEHFPLTLESARPSHTSQYLCASSELTLTSNEQFFGPGTRLTVL.